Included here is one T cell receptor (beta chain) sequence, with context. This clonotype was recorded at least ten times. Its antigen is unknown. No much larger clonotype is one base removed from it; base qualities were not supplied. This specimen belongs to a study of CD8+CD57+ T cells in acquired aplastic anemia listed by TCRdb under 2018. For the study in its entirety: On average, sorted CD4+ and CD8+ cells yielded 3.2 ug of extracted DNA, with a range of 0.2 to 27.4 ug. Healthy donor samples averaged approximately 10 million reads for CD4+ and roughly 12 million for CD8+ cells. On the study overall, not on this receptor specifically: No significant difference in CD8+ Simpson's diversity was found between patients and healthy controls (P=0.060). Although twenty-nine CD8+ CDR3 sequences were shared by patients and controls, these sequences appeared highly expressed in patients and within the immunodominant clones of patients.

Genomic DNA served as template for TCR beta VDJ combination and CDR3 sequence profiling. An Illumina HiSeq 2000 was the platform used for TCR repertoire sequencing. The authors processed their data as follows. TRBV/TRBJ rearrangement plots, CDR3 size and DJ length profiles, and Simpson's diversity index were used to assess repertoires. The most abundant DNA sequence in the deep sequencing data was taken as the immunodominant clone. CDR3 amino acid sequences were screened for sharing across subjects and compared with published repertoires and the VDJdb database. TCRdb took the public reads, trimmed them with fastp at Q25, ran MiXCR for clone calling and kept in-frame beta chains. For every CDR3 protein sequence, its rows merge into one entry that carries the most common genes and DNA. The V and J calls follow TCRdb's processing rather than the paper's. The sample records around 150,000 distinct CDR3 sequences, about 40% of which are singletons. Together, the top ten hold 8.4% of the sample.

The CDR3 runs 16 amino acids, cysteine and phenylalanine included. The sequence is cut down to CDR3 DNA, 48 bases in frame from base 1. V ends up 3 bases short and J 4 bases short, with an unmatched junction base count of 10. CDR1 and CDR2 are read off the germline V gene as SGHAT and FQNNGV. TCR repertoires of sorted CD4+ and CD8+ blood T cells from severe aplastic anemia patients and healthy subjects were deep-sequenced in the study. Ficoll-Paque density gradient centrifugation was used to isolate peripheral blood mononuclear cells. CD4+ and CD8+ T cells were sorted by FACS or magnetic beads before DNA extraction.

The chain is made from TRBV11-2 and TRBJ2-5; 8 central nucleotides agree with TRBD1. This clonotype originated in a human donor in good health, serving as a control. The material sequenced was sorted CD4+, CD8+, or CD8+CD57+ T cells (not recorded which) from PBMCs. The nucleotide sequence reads TGTGCCAGCAGCTTTCCCGGACAGGGCATAGGAGAGACCCAGTACTTC. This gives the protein CASSFPGQGIGETQYF.